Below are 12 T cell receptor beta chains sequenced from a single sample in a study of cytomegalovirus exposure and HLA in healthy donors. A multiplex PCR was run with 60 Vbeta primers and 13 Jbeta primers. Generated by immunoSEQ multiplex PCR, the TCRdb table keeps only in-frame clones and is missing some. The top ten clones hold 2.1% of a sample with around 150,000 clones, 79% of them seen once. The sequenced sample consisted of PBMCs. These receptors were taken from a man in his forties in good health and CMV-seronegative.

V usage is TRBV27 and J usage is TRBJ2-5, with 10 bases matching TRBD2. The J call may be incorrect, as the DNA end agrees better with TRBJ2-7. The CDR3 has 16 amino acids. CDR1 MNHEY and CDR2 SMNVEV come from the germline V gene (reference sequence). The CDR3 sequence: CASSLRLAGAPAEQYF. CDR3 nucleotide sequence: TGTGCCAGCAGTTTAAGGCTAGCGGGAGCCCCTGCCGAGCAGTACTTC.

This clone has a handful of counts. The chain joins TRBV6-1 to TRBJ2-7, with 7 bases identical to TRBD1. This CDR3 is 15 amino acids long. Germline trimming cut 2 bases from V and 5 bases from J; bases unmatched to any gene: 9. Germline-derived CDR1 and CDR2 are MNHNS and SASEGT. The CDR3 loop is CASSESRGQHDEQYF. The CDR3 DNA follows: TGTGCCAGCAGTGAATCTAGGGGACAGCACGACGAGCAGTACTTC.

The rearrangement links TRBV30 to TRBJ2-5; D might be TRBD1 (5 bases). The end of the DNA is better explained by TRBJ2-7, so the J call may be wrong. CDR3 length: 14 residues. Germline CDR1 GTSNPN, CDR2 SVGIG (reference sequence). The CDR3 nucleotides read TGTGCCTGGAGGGTGGCAGGGAACTCCTACGAGCAGTACTTC. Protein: CAWRVAGNSYEQYF.

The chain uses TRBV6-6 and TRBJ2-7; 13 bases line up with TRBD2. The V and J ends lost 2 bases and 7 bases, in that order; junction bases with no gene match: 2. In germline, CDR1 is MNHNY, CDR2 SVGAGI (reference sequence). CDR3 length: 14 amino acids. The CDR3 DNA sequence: TGTGCCAGCAGTTACGTGGGACTAGCGGGAGAGCAGTACTTC. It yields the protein CASSYVGLAGEQYF.

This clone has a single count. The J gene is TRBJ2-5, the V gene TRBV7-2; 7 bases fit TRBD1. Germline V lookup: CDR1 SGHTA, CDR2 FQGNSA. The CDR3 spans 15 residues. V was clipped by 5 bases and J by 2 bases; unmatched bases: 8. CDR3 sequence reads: CASSPGQAAQETQYF. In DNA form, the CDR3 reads TGTGCCAGCAGCCCCGGACAGGCGGCGCAAGAGACCCAGTACTTC. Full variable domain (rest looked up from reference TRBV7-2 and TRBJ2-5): GAGVSQSPSNKVTEKGKDVELRCDPISGHTALYWYRQSLGQGLEFLIYFQGNSAPDKSGLPSDRFSAERTGGSVSTLTIQRTQQEDSAVYLCASSPGQAAQETQYFGPGTRLLVL.

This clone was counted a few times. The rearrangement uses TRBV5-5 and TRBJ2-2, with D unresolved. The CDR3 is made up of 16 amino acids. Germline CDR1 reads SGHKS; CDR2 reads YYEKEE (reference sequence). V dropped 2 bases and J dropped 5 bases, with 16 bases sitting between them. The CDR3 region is CASSFHSISRTGELFF. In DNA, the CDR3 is TGTGCCAGCAGCTTTCACTCTATATCGAGGACCGGGGAGCTGTTTTTT.

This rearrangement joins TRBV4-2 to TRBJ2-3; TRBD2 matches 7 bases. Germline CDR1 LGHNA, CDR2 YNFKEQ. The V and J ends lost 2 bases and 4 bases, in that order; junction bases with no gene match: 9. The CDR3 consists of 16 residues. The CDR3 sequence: CASSQRLAPEADTQYF. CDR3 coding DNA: TGTGCCAGCAGCCAAAGACTAGCCCCAGAGGCAGATACGCAGTATTTT.

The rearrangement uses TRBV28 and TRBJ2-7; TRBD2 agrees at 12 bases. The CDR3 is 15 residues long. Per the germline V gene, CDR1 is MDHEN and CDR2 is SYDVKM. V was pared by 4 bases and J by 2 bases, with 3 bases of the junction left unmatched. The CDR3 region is CASSSSSGRAYEQYF. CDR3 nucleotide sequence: TGTGCCAGCAGTTCCTCTAGCGGGAGGGCCTACGAGCAGTACTTC.

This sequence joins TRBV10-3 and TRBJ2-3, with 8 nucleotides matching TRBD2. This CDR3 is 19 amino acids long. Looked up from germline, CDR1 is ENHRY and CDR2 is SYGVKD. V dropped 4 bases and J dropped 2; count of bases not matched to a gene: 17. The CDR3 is CAISGGTTSDLKYTDTQYF. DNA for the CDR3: TGTGCCATCAGTGGCGGGACGACTAGCGACCTGAAATACACAGATACGCAGTATTTT.

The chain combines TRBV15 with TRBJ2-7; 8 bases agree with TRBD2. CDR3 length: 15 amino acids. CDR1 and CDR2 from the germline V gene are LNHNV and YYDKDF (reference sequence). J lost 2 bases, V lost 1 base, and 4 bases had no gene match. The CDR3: CATSRGGSGTYEQYF. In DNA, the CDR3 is TGTGCCACCAGCAGAGGAGGTAGCGGGACCTACGAGCAGTACTTC.

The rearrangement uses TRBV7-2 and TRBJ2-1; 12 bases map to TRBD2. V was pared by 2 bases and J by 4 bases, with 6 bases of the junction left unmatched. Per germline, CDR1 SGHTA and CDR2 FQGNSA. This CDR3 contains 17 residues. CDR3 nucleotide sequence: TGTGCCAGCAGCTTAACCCCTAGCGGGAGGGAATACAATGAGCAGTTCTTC. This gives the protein CASSLTPSGREYNEQFF. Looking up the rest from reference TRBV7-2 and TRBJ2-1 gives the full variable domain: GAGVSQSPSNKVTEKGKDVELRCDPISGHTALYWYRQSLGQGLEFLIYFQGNSAPDKSGLPSDRFSAERTGGSVSTLTIQRTQQEDSAVYLCASSLTPSGREYNEQFFGPGTRLTVL.

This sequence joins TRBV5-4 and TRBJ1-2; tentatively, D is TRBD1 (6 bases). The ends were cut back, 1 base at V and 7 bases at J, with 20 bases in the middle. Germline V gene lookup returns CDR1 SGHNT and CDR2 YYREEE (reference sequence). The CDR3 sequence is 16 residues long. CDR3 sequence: CASSLKRGGQGGGYTF. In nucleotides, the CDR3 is TGTGCCAGCAGCTTGAAGCGGGGGGGGCAGGGCGGTGGCTACACCTTC.